Presented here are 18 T cell receptor beta chains from one specimen sequenced in a study of regulatory T cells in long-lasting Graves disease. To make TCR beta libraries, researchers used iRepertoire HTBI primers and Arm-PCR of CDR3 regions. TCRdb fed the multiplex PCR reads into MiXCR, producing one record per CDR3 protein. This repertoire shows approximately 400,000 distinct CDR3 sequences, approximately 10% found once; its top ten account for under 20%. Sample time point: newly diagnosed GD, antithyroid drugs for less than 3 months. PBMC-extracted RNA yielded the TCR library. These data were likewise used in another study, on T cells in Graves' hyperthyroidism and ophthalmopathy.

This specimen was peripheral blood mononuclear cells (PBMCs), taken at new diagnosis, from a patient treated with antithyroid drugs. These receptors all come from a woman between 18 and 30 years old with Graves disease.

This clonotype was seen a handful of times. The CDR3 protein is CASSPREGTEAFF. CDR3 sequence (DNA): TGTGCCAGTAGTCCCAGGGAAGGGACTGAAGCTTTCTTT. The chain links TRBV19 to TRBJ1-1; D possibly corresponds to TRBD1 (5 bases). CDR3 length: 13 amino acids. Germline V gene lookup returns CDR1 LNHDA and CDR2 SQIVND (reference sequence). V was clipped by 5 bases and J by 5 bases, with 12 bases between them.

This clonotype was detected ten times or more. The rearrangement links TRBV6-1 to TRBJ1-4, with a possible D match to TRBD1 (5 bases). Trimming took off 4 bases at V and 3 bases at J, with 12 bases between the two ends. Per the germline V gene, CDR1 is MNHNS and CDR2 is SASEGT. This CDR3 region has 15 residues. As DNA, the CDR3 is TGTGCCAGCAGTGTGCGGGGGGGAGCTAATGAAAAACTGTTTTTT. This codes for CASSVRGGANEKLFF.

V usage is TRBV20-1 and J usage is TRBJ1-1; 9 bases align to TRBD1. The V gene end was trimmed by 6 bases and the J gene end by 0 bases; junction bases not matched to a gene: 8. The CDR3 runs 15 residues. The germline V gene encodes CDR1 DFQATT and CDR2 SNEGSKA (reference sequence). As DNA, the CDR3 is TGCAGTGCACCAACAGGGGGCTTGATGAACACTGAAGCTTTCTTT. The encoded protein is CSAPTGGLMNTEAFF.

This clonotype was observed at least ten times. J is TRBJ1-2 and V is TRBV30; D call uncertain. This CDR3 is built from 14 residues. Germline lookup yields CDR1 GTSNPN and CDR2 SVGIG (reference sequence). The ends were cut back, 0 bases at V and 7 bases at J, with 15 bases in the middle. The CDR3 region has the DNA TGTGCCTGGAGTGTAGGTCAGGCGATGGGTGGCTACACCTTC. Amino acids: CAWSVGQAMGGYTF. Full variable domain (rest looked up from reference TRBV30 and TRBJ1-2): SQTIHQWPATLVQPVGSPLSLECTVEGTSNPNLYWYRQAAGRGLQLLFYSVGIGQISSEVPQNLSASRPQDRQFILSSKKLLLSDSGFYLCAWSVGQAMGGYTFGSGTRLTVV.

There are many counts of this clonotype. The chain couples TRBV18 to TRBJ2-5; 12 bases are shared with TRBD2. V was pared by 0 bases and J by 5 bases, with 4 bases of the junction left unmatched. CDR1 KGHSH and CDR2 LQKENI come from the germline V gene. This CDR3 has 16 residues. The CDR3: CASSPPKGLAGETQYF. As DNA, the CDR3 is TGTGCCAGCTCACCACCCAAAGGACTAGCGGGGGAGACCCAGTACTTC. The full variable domain, with the rest looked up from reference TRBV18 and TRBJ2-5, is NAGVMQNPRHLVRRRGQEARLRCSPMKGHSHVYWYRQLPEEGLKFMVYLQKENIIDESGMPKERFSAEFPKEGPSILRIQQVVRGDSAAYFCASSPPKGLAGETQYFGPGTRLLVL.

At least ten counts were recorded for this clonotype. J is TRBJ2-5 and V is TRBV2; D unclear. The V end was cut by 6 bases, the J end by 2 bases, with 16 bases between. This CDR3 has 15 residues. CDR1 is SNHLY and CDR2 is FYNNEI in the germline V gene. DNA for the CDR3: TGTGCCAGCAGCGGATATGGGTCACCTCAAGAGACCCAGTACTTC. This sequence encodes CASSGYGSPQETQYF.

In its sample, this clonotype was seen many times. The chain employs TRBV7-9 and TRBJ2-1, with D possibly being TRBD2 (6 bases). Per germline, CDR1 SEHNR and CDR2 FQNEAQ (reference sequence). The CDR3 has 18 residues. V was cut by 5 bases and J by 2 bases, with 22 bases left in between. CDR3 nucleotides: TGTGCCAGCAGCCGAGGATGGGTGGGTGTAGCGGCCTACAATGAGCAGTTCTTC. Its protein product is CASSRGWVGVAAYNEQFF.

The sample holds many counts of this clonotype. This chain links TRBV27 with TRBJ1-2; D unclear. This CDR3 spans 14 amino acids. V was trimmed by 2 bases and J by 5 bases, leaving 12 bases between them. The germline gives CDR1 MNHEY, CDR2 SMNVEV (reference sequence). The CDR3 coding sequence is TGTGCCAGCAGTTTAAGAAGGACCGAGTATGGCTACACCTTC. The encoded protein is CASSLRRTEYGYTF.

In this sample, this clonotype turned up many times. The CDR3 DNA is TGTGCCAGCAGTTTATTAGGCCCCTCTGGGGCCAACGTCCTGACTTTC. Protein sequence: CASSLLGPSGANVLTF. The chain has TRBV27 and TRBJ2-6; unclear D gene. This CDR3 comprises 16 residues. The V gene lost 1 base and the J gene lost 0 bases, with 7 bases spanning the gap. CDR1 and CDR2 from the germline V gene are MNHEY and SMNVEV (reference sequence).

This clonotype was picked up many times. The rearrangement uses TRBV5-5 and TRBJ1-1, with 12 bases identical to TRBD1. The CDR3 runs 18 residues. With 4 bases clipped from V and 8 bases from J, the junction kept 18 bases outside the gene matches. Germline V lookup: CDR1 SGHKS, CDR2 YYEKEE (reference sequence). The CDR3: CASSLGDRGRLHAPEAFF. In nucleotides, the CDR3 is TGTGCCAGCAGCCTGGGGGACAGGGGGCGACTTCACGCTCCCGAAGCTTTCTTT.

This clonotype was detected a few times. This sequence joins TRBV3-1 and TRBJ1-3; D remains unclear. Germline CDR1 is LGHDT and CDR2 is YNNKEL (reference sequence). CDR3 length: 17 amino acids. With 3 bases removed from V and 4 bases from J, the gap between germline ends came to 19 bases. The CDR3 spells CASSHRSSTWAGNTIYF. CDR3 nucleotides: TGTGCCAGCAGCCACCGATCCTCCACCTGGGCCGGAAACACCATATATTTT.

About this clonotype itself: This likely reflects a read error, since a far larger clone is one base away. The chain couples TRBV4-3 to TRBJ2-7; 10 bases match TRBD2. V shed 6 bases and J 7 bases; nucleotides not matched to a gene: 12. Germline lookup yields CDR1 LGHNA and CDR2 YSLEER. The length of the CDR3 is 15 residues. CDR3 region: CASSDLAGAYNEQYF. The CDR3 bases are TGCGCCAGCAGTGATCTAGCGGGGGCCTACAATGAGCAGTACTTC.

This clonotype was counted ten times or more. The rearrangement uses TRBV10-3 and TRBJ1-1; no clear D. V was pared by 2 bases and J by 1 base, with 11 bases between. This CDR3 contains 15 residues. Germline-derived CDR1 and CDR2 are ENHRY and SYGVKD. CDR3 in DNA: TGTGCCATCAGTGAGAGCACACCTACGAACACTGAAGCTTTCTTT. Encoded protein: CAISESTPTNTEAFF.

V is TRBV4-3 and J is TRBJ1-2; D remains ambiguous. Trimming stripped 0 bases from V and 4 bases from J, with 12 bases between. This CDR3 has 15 amino acids. Germline CDR1 and CDR2: LGHNA and YSLEER. The CDR3 sequence: CASSQDRNIGYGYTF. The DNA for the CDR3 is TGCGCCAGCAGCCAAGATCGGAATATTGGCTATGGCTACACCTTC.

There are many counts of this clonotype. The chain carries TRBV12-3 or TRBV12-4 and TRBJ1-1; D gene unclear. The CDR3 is 14 amino acids. Deletions cut 5 bases from V and 6 bases from J, with 16 bases between. The CDR3 sequence is CASSPLRRSPEAFF. The CDR3, as DNA: TGTGCCAGCAGTCCCCTCCGCAGGAGCCCTGAAGCTTTCTTT.

This clonotype occurred many times. The V gene is TRBV10-3, the J gene TRBJ1-1; D is perhaps TRBD1 (5 bases). Deletions cut 4 bases from V and 3 bases from J, with 6 bases between. Germline V lookup: CDR1 ENHRY, CDR2 SYGVKD. The CDR3 is made up of 12 amino acids. The CDR3 sequence is CAISAQDTEAFF. In DNA, the CDR3 is TGTGCCATCAGTGCACAGGACACTGAAGCTTTCTTT.

This clonotype was counted many times. The chain employs TRBV12-3 or TRBV12-4 and TRBJ2-1; 7 nucleotides agree with TRBD1. V was clipped by 2 bases and J by 7 bases; unmatched bases: 5. This CDR3 region has 14 residues. The CDR3 DNA reads TGTGCCAGCAGTTTAATCCAGGGGGTAAATGAGCAGTTCTTC. Its protein is CASSLIQGVNEQFF.

This clonotype was observed a few times. The chain employs TRBV7-9 and TRBJ1-2, with 10 bases aligning to TRBD1. Looked up from germline, CDR1 is SEHNR and CDR2 is FQNEAQ (reference sequence). The CDR3 totals 15 residues. V lost 3 bases, J lost 1 base, and 2 bases stayed unmatched. Written as DNA, the CDR3 is TGTGCCAGCAGCTTCCGGACAGGGGGTAACTATGGCTACACCTTC. It encodes CASSFRTGGNYGYTF. Complete variable domain (other parts from reference TRBV7-9 and TRBJ1-2): DTGVSQNPRHKITKRGQNVTFRCDPISEHNRLYWYRQTLGQGPEFLTYFQNEAQLEKSRLLSDRFSAERPKGSFSTLEIQRTEQGDSAMYLCASSFRTGGNYGYTFGSGTRLTVV.